This TCR beta chain appears in the sequencing data of a study of T cell repertoires and HLA-DP antigens. Across the study: Transduced HeLa cells presented HLA-DP to CD4+ T cells.

Sequencing was performed with immunoSEQ multiplex PCR; in TCRdb, only in-frame clones are kept and a portion is missing. The profile shows more than 90,000 clones, 80% to 95% of them singletons. The CDR3 is made up of 15 amino acids. Germline V lookup: CDR1 KGHSH, CDR2 LQKENI. V gave up 5 bases and J gave up 4 bases; unmatched junction bases: 10. With respect to this clone: No antigen is known for it.

CD4+ T cells were isolated untouched, around 98% pure. General study findings and limits: Responder cells were total CD4+ cells with a HeLa antigen-presenting system.

The origin of this receptor is a woman between 18 and 29 years old in good health and CMV-seronegative. The specimen sequenced was CD4+ T cells from PBMCs. This chain uses TRBV18 with TRBJ2-5; 7 bases align to TRBD2. This chain's CDR3 is CASSSYSGGVETQYF. The CDR3 DNA sequence: TGTGCCAGCTCATCGTATTCGGGGGGAGTAGAGACCCAGTACTTC.